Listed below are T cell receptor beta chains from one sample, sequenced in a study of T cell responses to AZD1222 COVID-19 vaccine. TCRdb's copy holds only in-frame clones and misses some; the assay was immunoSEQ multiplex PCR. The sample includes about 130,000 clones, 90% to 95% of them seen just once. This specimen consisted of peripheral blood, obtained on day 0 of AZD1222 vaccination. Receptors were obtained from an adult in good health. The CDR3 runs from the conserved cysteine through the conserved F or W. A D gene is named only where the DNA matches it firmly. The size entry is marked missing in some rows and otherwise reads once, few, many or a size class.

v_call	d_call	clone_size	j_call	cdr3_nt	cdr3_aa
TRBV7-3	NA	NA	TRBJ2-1	TGTGCCAGCAGCTTAATTCCAGCGGAAAGCTCCTACAATGAGCAGTTCTTC	CASSLIPAESSYNEQFF
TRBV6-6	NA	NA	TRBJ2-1	TGTGCCAGCAGCCCCCATAGGGGGAGCTCCTACAATGAGCAGTTCTTC	CASSPHRGSSYNEQFF
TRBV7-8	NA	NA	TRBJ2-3	TGTGCCAGCAGCTTAACGAGAGGGCGAAAGACAGATACGCAGTATTTT	CASSLTRGRKTDTQYF
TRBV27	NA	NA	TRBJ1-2	TGTGCCAGCAGTTCCAGGGGTGGTGGGAACTATGGCTACACCTTC	CASSSRGGGNYGYTF
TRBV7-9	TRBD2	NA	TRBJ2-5	TGTGCCAGCAGCACCAATCTAGCGGAAGAGACCCAGTACTTC	CASSTNLAEETQYF
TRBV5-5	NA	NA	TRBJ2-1	TGTGCCAGCAGCCGGGACTTCCCAAGCTCCTACAATGAGCAGTTCTTC	CASSRDFPSSYNEQFF
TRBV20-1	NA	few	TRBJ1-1	TGCAGTGCTAGTCGGCCCCAGAACACTGAAGCTTTCTTT	CSASRPQNTEAFF
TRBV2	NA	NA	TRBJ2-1	TGTGCCAGCGGCGGGACAGCCCCTTACAATGAGCAGTTCTTC	CASGGTAPYNEQFF
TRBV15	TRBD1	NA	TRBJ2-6	TGTGCCACCAGCGGTCCTGGGACAGGGTTCTCTGGGGCCAACGTCCTGACTTTC	CATSGPGTGFSGANVLTF
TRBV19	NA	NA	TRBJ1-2	TGTGCCAGCCGGGAGGAGAGCTACTATGGCTACACCTTC	CASREESYYGYTF
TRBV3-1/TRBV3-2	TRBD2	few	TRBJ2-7	TGTGCCAGCAGCCCCGGGACTAGCGTCCACGAGCAGTACTTC	CASSPGTSVHEQYF
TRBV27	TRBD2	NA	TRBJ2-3	TGTGCCAGCAGTCCGACGGGGAGGGCCACAGATACGCAGTATTTT	CASSPTGRATDTQYF
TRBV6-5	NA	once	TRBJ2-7	TGTGCCAGCCAGACAGGTCGTTCCTACGAGCAGTACTTC	CASQTGRSYEQYF
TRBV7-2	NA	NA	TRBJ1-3	TGTGCCAGCAGCTTGGACGTAGCGGGAAACACCATATATTTT	CASSLDVAGNTIYF
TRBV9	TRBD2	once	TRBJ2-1	TGTGCCAGCAGCTACCCCGGGACTAGCTTAACCCCGAGCTCCTACAATGAGCAGTTCTTC	CASSYPGTSLTPSSYNEQFF
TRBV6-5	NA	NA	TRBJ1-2	TGTGCCACCTCGCCTTCAGGGCAAGGCTACACCTTC	CATSPSGQGYTF
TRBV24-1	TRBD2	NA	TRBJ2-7	TGTGCCACCAGTGGACGGACTAGCGGGACTGACGAGCAGTACTTC	CATSGRTSGTDEQYF
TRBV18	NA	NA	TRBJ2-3	TGTGCCAGCTCACCGGCAGATACGCAGTATTTT	CASSPADTQYF
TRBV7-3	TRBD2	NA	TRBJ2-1	TGTGCCAGCAGCCCGATCCCCCGGGAGGGGAGGTACAATGAGCAGTTCTTC	CASSPIPREGRYNEQFF
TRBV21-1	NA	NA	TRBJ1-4	TGTGCCAGCAGCGCGGACAGTGGAACTAATGAAAAACTGTTTTTT	CASSADSGTNEKLFF
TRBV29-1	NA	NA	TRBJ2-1	TGCAGCGTTGTATTTTTCGGATTGGGAAATGAGCAGTTCTTC	CSVVFFGLGNEQFF
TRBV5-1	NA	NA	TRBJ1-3	TGCGCCAGCAGCTTGTCCATAGAAGACACCATATATTTT	CASSLSIEDTIYF
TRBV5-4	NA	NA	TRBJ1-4	TGTGCCAGCAGCTCCAGGGGAACTAATGAAAAACTGTTTTTT	CASSSRGTNEKLFF
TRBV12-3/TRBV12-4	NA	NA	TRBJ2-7	TGTGCCAGCAGTTTAAGGAGCTCCTACGAGCAGTACTTC	CASSLRSSYEQYF
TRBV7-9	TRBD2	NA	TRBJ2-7	TGTGCCAGCAGCTTTAGCGGGAACTACGAGCAGTACTTC	CASSFSGNYEQYF